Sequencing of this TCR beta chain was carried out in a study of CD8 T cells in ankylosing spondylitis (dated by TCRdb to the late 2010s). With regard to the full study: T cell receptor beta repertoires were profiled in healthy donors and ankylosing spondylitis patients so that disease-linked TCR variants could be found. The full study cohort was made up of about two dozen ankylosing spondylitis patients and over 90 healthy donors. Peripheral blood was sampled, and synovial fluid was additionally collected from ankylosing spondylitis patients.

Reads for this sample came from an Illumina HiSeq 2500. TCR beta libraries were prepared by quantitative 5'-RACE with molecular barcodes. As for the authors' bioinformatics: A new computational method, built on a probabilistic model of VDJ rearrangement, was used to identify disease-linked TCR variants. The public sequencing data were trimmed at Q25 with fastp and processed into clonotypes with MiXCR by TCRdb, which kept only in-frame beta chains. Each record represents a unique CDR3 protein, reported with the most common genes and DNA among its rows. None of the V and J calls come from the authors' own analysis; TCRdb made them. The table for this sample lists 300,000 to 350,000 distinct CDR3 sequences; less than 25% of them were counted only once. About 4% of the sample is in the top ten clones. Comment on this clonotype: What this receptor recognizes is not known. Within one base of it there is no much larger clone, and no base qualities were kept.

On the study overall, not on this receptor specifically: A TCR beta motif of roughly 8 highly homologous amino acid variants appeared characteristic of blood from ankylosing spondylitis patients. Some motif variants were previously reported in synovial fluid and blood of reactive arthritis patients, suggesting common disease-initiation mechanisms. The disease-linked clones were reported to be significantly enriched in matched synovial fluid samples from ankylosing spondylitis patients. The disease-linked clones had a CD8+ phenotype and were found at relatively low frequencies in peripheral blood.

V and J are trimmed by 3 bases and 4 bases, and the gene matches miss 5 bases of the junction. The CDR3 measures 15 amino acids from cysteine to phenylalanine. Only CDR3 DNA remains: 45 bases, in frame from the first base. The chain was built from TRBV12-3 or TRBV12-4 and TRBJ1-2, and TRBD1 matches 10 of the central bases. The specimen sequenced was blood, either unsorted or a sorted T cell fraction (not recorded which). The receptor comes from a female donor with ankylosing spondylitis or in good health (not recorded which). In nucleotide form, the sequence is TGTGCCAGCAGTTTCGGGGACAGGGGCGCCTATGGCTACACCTTC. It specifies CASSFGDRGAYGYTF.